This passage covers 27 T cell receptor beta chains from one sample sequenced in a study of blood T cell repertoires in COVID-19. The assay was immunoSEQ multiplex PCR, and TCRdb's table has in-frame clones only and misses some. This sample has 140,000 or so clones, with more than 70% found just once. The sequenced material came from peripheral blood. The receptors were gathered from a woman aged 50 to 65 with acute or convalescent COVID-19.

The chain is built from TRBV6-5 and TRBJ2-7, with 7 bases aligning to TRBD1. Germline trimming cut 2 bases from V and 5 bases from J; bases unmatched to any gene: 3. Germline V gives CDR1 MNHEY, CDR2 SVGAGI. CDR3 length: 13 amino acids. The CDR3, as DNA: TGTGCCAGCAGTTACGACAGGGTTCACGAGCAGTACTTC. It translates to CASSYDRVHEQYF.

This clone was recorded a few times. J is TRBJ2-2 and V is TRBV7-6; TRBD2 might be the D (5 bases). Germline assignment: CDR1 SGHVS and CDR2 FNYEAQ. Trimming removed 10 bases at V and 6 bases at J, with 9 bases between. CDR3 size: 11 residues. CDR3 in DNA: TGTGCCACTACGGGATCCGGGGAGCTGTTTTTT. Translating it yields CATTGSGELFF. The full variable domain, with the rest looked up from reference TRBV7-6 and TRBJ2-2, is GAGVSQSPRYKVTKRGQDVALRCDPISGHVSLYWYRQALGQGPEFLTYFNYEAQQDKSGLPNDRFSAERPEGSISTLTIQRTEQRDSAMYRCATTGSGELFFGEGSRLTVL.

This clone has just one count. V is TRBV6-6 and J is TRBJ1-1; maybe TRBD1 (6 bases). Germline values: CDR1 MNHNY, CDR2 SVGAGI (reference sequence). This CDR3 comprises 16 residues. Trimming cost V 6 bases and J 0 bases, with 17 bases left between them. CDR3 amino acids: CASSPRDKAMNTEAFF. The CDR3 bases are TGTGCCAGCAGCCCCCGGGACAAAGCTATGAACACTGAAGCTTTCTTT.

The gene calls are TRBV4-3 and TRBJ2-1; no definite D call. Trimming removed 0 bases at V and 0 bases at J, with 9 bases between. The CDR3 consists of 16 residues. The germline V gene has CDR1 LGHNA and CDR2 YSLEER. Here the CDR3 reads CASSQDEASSYNEQFF. Written as DNA, the CDR3 is TGCGCCAGCAGCCAAGATGAGGCCAGCTCCTACAATGAGCAGTTCTTC.

This clone was seen just once. The chain links TRBV19 to TRBJ1-5, with TRBD1 matching over 8 bases. This CDR3 has 16 amino acids. Trimming at V came to 3 bases and at J to 2 bases, leaving 6 bases not matched to a gene. Germline lookup yields CDR1 LNHDA and CDR2 SQIVND (reference sequence). The CDR3 protein is CASSIYPTGGNQPQHF. Here the CDR3 DNA reads TGTGCCAGTAGTATCTACCCGACAGGGGGCAATCAGCCCCAGCATTTT.

This rearrangement joins TRBV3-1 (or the pseudogene TRBV3-2) to TRBJ2-3; 8 bases line up with TRBD2. J was trimmed by 0 bases and V by 7 bases; bases with no gene match: 9. This CDR3 comprises 16 residues. The germline gives CDR1 LGHDT, CDR2 YNNKEL (reference sequence). CDR3 loop: CASICKRGPSTDTQYF. The CDR3 nucleotides read TGTGCCAGCATTTGTAAGCGGGGGCCAAGCACAGATACGCAGTATTTT.

The chain couples TRBV7-9 to TRBJ2-1; 9 bases agree with TRBD1. V was pared by 5 bases and J by 7 bases, with 6 bases of the junction left unmatched. Germline V gives CDR1 SEHNR, CDR2 FQNEAQ (reference sequence). CDR3 length equals 14 residues. The CDR3 DNA reads TGTGCCAGCAGCGGGGGGACAGGGAGGAATGAGCAGTTCTTC. Protein sequence: CASSGGTGRNEQFF.

The chain combines TRBV4-1 with TRBJ2-7; 7 bases map to TRBD1. CDR1 is MGHRA and CDR2 is YSYEKL in the germline V gene. V dropped 1 base and J dropped 1; count of bases not matched to a gene: 7. The CDR3 is made up of 16 amino acids. The CDR3 region has the DNA TGCGCCAGCAGCCAAGGGCACCCGGGACAGTCCTACGAGCAGTACTTC. Encoded protein: CASSQGHPGQSYEQYF.

The gene calls are TRBV4-3 and TRBJ2-1; TRBD2 agrees at 8 bases. V was pared by 0 bases and J by 6 bases, with 10 bases of the junction left unmatched. CDR1 is LGHNA, CDR2 YSLEER, per germline. The CDR3 loop spans 17 amino acids. The CDR3 loop is CASSQDGGGRGANEQFF. DNA of the CDR3: TGCGCCAGCAGCCAAGATGGGGGAGGGCGGGGGGCCAATGAGCAGTTCTTC.

The V call is TRBV7-3, the J call TRBJ1-3; D is possibly TRBD1 (5 bases). V was trimmed by 5 bases and J by 0 bases, leaving 11 bases between them. This CDR3 has 15 amino acids. Germline lookup yields CDR1 SGHTA and CDR2 FQGTGA. The CDR3 sequence: CASSNGTGSGNTIYF. DNA of the CDR3: TGTGCCAGCAGCAACGGAACAGGCTCTGGAAACACCATATATTTT.

The rearrangement uses TRBV5-5 and TRBJ2-5; D is perhaps TRBD1 (5 bases). This CDR3 comprises 12 residues. Between the trimmed V and J ends, which lost 3 bases and 4 bases, there was a span of 7 bases. The germline V gene has CDR1 SGHKS and CDR2 YYEKEE (reference sequence). CDR3 in DNA: TGTGCCAGCAGCTGGGGCGGAGAGACCCAGTACTTC. This codes for CASSWGGETQYF. Full variable domain (outside the CDR3, taken from reference TRBV5-5 and TRBJ2-5): DAGVTQSPTHLIKTRGQQVTLRCSPISGHKSVSWYQQVLGQGPQFIFQYYEKEERGRGNFPDRFSARQFPNYSSELNVNALLLGDSALYLCASSWGGETQYFGPGTRLLVL.

The gene calls are TRBV12-3 or TRBV12-4 and TRBJ1-1, with 8 bases aligning to TRBD1. Losses at the gene ends were 4 bases for V and 7 bases for J; bases not matched to a gene: 5. There are 13 residues in the CDR3. The CDR3 protein is CASSSGTGDEAFF. CDR3 nucleotide sequence: TGTGCCAGCAGTTCCGGGACAGGTGATGAAGCTTTCTTT.

The chain joins TRBV28 to TRBJ1-1; a weak D match, TRBD1 (5 bases). Trimming took 7 bases from V and 0 from J, leaving 18 bases between them. The CDR3 totals 16 residues. Germline V gene sequence: CDR1 MDHEN, CDR2 SYDVKM. CDR3 in DNA: TGTGCCAGCATCCTTGGGGGGGGAGGTCTGAACACTGAAGCTTTCTTT. Translation: CASILGGGGLNTEAFF.

The V call is TRBV6-5, the J call TRBJ2-7; TRBD1 matches 9 bases. There are 13 residues in the CDR3. V trimming: 4 bases; J trimming: 3 bases; junction bases outside the gene matches: 1. In germline, CDR1 is MNHEY, CDR2 SVGAGI. The CDR3, as DNA: TGTGCCAGCAGTTCGACAGGGGGCTACGAGCAGTACTTC. Its protein product is CASSSTGGYEQYF.

The chain is built from TRBV7-8 and TRBJ1-1; D remains ambiguous. The CDR3 consists of 13 residues. Trimming shortened V by 2 bases and J by 0 bases, and 4 bases separated the two germline ends. Germline CDR1 and CDR2: SGHVS and FQNEAQ. The CDR3 here is CASSLSVNTEAFF. The DNA of the CDR3 is TGTGCCAGCAGCTTATCAGTGAACACTGAAGCTTTCTTT.

V usage is TRBV12-3 or TRBV12-4 and J usage is TRBJ2-1; D is uncertain. CDR3 length: 13 residues. Trimming removed 2 bases at V and 7 bases at J, with 9 bases between. The DNA of the CDR3 is TGTGCCAGCAGTTTATGGGCCCCAAATGAGCAGTTCTTC. Encoded protein: CASSLWAPNEQFF.

DNA of the CDR3: TGTGCCAGCAGTTACTCGACAGGGGGCGATGGCTACACCTTC. The encoded protein is CASSYSTGGDGYTF. This sequence joins TRBV6-6 and TRBJ1-2, with 10 bases identical to TRBD1. V shed 0 bases, J shed 6 bases, and the junction held 1 base outside the gene matches. Germline V gives CDR1 MNHNY, CDR2 SVGAGI (reference sequence). The CDR3 extends over 14 amino acids.

The rearrangement uses TRBV7-9 and TRBJ1-4; 7 nucleotides agree with TRBD1. This CDR3 is 14 amino acids long. Germline V gene data show CDR1 as SEHNR and CDR2 as FQNEAQ (reference sequence). With 5 bases clipped from V and 5 bases from J, the junction kept 5 bases outside the gene matches. The CDR3 sequence is CASSRGTVNEKLFF. For the CDR3, the DNA is TGTGCCAGCAGCCGAGGGACAGTGAATGAAAAACTGTTTTTT.

This rearrangement joins TRBV6-2 or TRBV6-3 to TRBJ1-1, with D possibly being TRBD1 (6 bases). Per the germline V gene, CDR1 is MNHEY and CDR2 is SVGEGT. This CDR3 region has 16 residues. V was pared by 5 bases and J by 1 base, with 17 bases between. The DNA for the CDR3 is TGTGCCAGCAGTAACTACAGGGTCGAGGGGAACACTGAAGCTTTCTTT. Translated, it gives CASSNYRVEGNTEAFF.

The sample holds a few counts of this clone. The chain joins TRBV15 to TRBJ1-5; D is unresolved. The V gene lost 0 bases and the J gene lost 7 bases, with 13 bases spanning the gap. Germline loops: CDR1 LNHNV, CDR2 YYDKDF (reference sequence). CDR3 length equals 15 residues. The CDR3 DNA reads TGTGCCACCAGCAGAGATTTGGGTACGGGGCAGCCCCAGCATTTT. Its translation is CATSRDLGTGQPQHF.

V gene TRBV24-1 combines with J gene TRBJ2-6, with 7 bases identical to TRBD1. Losses at the gene ends were 4 bases for V and 2 bases for J; bases not matched to a gene: 10. Germline CDR1 and CDR2: KGHDR and SFDVKD. The CDR3 runs 18 residues. The CDR3 DNA reads as TGTGCCACCAGTGACGAGACAGGGAACCGCCCTGGGGCCAACGTCCTGACTTTC. Its protein is CATSDETGNRPGANVLTF.

This chain joins TRBV5-6 and TRBJ1-3; 7 positions match TRBD1. CDR3 length: 15 residues. Trimming took 1 base from V and 4 from J; bases not matched to a gene: 5. Germline assignment: CDR1 SGHDT and CDR2 YYEEEE. The CDR3 DNA sequence: TGTGCCAGCAGCTTGCCCAGGGGGAGAGGAAACACCATATATTTT. As protein: CASSLPRGRGNTIYF.

This clone came up once. The chain has TRBV19 and TRBJ2-7, with unresolved D. Germline CDR1 and CDR2: LNHDA and SQIVND (reference sequence). The ends were cut back, 4 bases at V and 1 base at J, with 5 bases in the middle. The CDR3 runs 12 residues. Here the CDR3 reads CASSTNSYEQYF. The CDR3 DNA follows: TGTGCCAGTAGTACCAATTCCTACGAGCAGTACTTC. Variable domain in full (rest from reference TRBV19 and TRBJ2-7): DGGITQSPKYLFRKEGQNVTLSCEQNLNHDAMYWYRQDPGQGLRLIYYSQIVNDFQKGDIAEGYSVSREKKESFPLTVTSAQKNPTAFYLCASSTNSYEQYFGPGTRLTVT.

The CDR3 spells CASSPGTEFVNEQFF. Here the CDR3 DNA reads TGTGCCAGCAGCCCCGGGACAGAGTTCGTGAATGAGCAGTTCTTC. The V and J genes are TRBV14 and TRBJ2-1; 7 bases are a match to TRBD1. The ends lost 4 bases at V and 7 bases at J; junction bases unmatched: 10. Germline V lookup: CDR1 SGHDN, CDR2 FVKESK. The CDR3 is made up of 15 amino acids.

This clone was found a few times. The J gene is TRBJ2-7, the V gene TRBV2; the match to TRBD1 covers 9 bases. The germline V gene has CDR1 SNHLY and CDR2 FYNNEI. The CDR3 totals 14 residues. Trimming took 3 bases from V and 6 from J; bases not matched to a gene: 6. CDR3 protein: CASSEPTGGGEQYF. CDR3 bases: TGTGCCAGCAGTGAGCCGACAGGGGGGGGCGAGCAGTACTTC.

The chain links TRBV7-9 to TRBJ1-1, with 7 bases aligning to TRBD1. The J segment lost 1 base and the V segment lost 5 bases, leaving 10 bases of the junction unmatched. Germline values: CDR1 SEHNR, CDR2 FQNEAQ (reference sequence). The CDR3 is made up of 16 amino acids. CDR3 coding DNA: TGTGCCAGCAGCGTTAGCAGGGGGGAGAGGAACACTGAAGCTTTCTTT. This gives the protein CASSVSRGERNTEAFF.

The chain employs TRBV7-2 and TRBJ2-2; 10 bases line up with TRBD2. The germline CDR1 and CDR2 sequences are SGHTA and FQGNSA. The CDR3 has 17 residues. V lost 1 base and J lost 0; bases outside the gene matches: 2. The CDR3, as DNA: TGTGCCAGCAGCTTAGTTAGCGGGGGGACGAACACCGGGGAGCTGTTTTTT. Amino acid sequence: CASSLVSGGTNTGELFF.